What follows is one T cell receptor beta chain and its context. Antigen: not known. The germline V gene encodes CDR1 KGHDR and CDR2 SFDVKD. The CDR3 totals 12 residues. The ends were cut back, 3 bases at V and 6 bases at J, with 7 bases in the middle. The data were taken from a study of vaccination and CD4 T cells after COVID-19. Cultured CD4+ T cell DNA was sequenced using the Oncomine TCR Beta short-read assay. TCRdb reprocessed the PCR reads via MiXCR and lists one record per CDR3 protein. The data hold about 20,000 distinct CDR3 sequences, with roughly three fifths observed a single time. Indicated treatment: roughly nine-day PBMC culture with coronavirus spike peptide pools or control peptides (ViraFEST assay). Following culture for about eleven days, CD4+ T cells were isolated by negative selection.

This receptor was obtained from a human donor who had recovered from COVID-19. This chain joins TRBV24-1 and TRBJ1-2; D is uncertain. The input for sequencing was CD4+ T cells from blood, cultured in vitro, taken after SARS-CoV-2 vaccination. The CDR3 here is CATSDIGDGYTF. The CDR3 DNA reads TGTGCCACCAGTGATATTGGTGATGGCTACACCTTC.